The sequence of this TCR beta chain was determined in a study of Ad26.COV2.S vaccination and SARS-CoV-2 variants. Across the whole study: Doses of Ad26.COV2.S were injected into muscle once or twice, 56 days apart. Findings of the study overall: Vaccinees showed greater spike-specific TCR breadth than placebo recipients.

Using immunoSEQ multiplex PCR, the repertoire was profiled, and TCRdb retains in-frame clones only, with some absent. The table shows roughly 460,000 clones, with roughly nine tenths occurring only once. Noted treatment: roughly 20 received Ad26.COV2.S at low or high dose, single or two shots; about 5 received placebo; per-sample allocation not given. Sampling occurred on day 63 after the first vaccine or placebo injection. The CDR3 covers 17 residues. V shed 0 bases, J shed 5 bases, and the junction held 11 bases outside the gene matches. Looked up from germline, CDR1 is GTSNPN and CDR2 is SVGIG (reference sequence). To note about this clone: Its cognate antigen is unknown.

The sample consisted of peripheral blood, taken in a trial of Ad26.COV2.S vaccine versus placebo. The sequence came from a person between 18 and 65 years old who received the Ad26.COV2.S COVID-19 vaccine or a placebo. The rearrangement links TRBV30 to TRBJ2-1; 9 bases are a match to TRBD2. CDR3 DNA: TGTGCCTGGAGTGTAGGAATGACTAGCGGATCCAACAATGAGCAGTTCTTC. As protein: CAWSVGMTSGSNNEQFF.